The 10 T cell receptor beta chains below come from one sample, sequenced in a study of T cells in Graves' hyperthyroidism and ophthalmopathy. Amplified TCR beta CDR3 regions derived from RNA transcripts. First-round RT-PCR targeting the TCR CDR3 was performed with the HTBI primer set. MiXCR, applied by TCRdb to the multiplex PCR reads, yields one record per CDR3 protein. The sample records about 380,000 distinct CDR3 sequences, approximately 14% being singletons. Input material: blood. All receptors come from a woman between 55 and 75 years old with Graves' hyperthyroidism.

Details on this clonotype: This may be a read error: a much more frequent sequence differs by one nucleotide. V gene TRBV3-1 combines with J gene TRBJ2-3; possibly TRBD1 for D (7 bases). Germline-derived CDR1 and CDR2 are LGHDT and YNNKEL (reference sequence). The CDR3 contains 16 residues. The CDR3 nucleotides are TGTGCCGGCAGCCAAGTGCACAGGGGAGGACCAGATACGCAGTATTTT. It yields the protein CAGSQVHRGGPDTQYF.

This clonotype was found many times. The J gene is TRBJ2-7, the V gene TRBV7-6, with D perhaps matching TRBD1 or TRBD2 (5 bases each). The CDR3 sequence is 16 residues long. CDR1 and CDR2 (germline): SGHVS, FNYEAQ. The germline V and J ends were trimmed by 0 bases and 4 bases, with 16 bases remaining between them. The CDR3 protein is CASSLAGDAGLYEQYF. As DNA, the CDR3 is TGTGCCAGCAGCTTAGCAGGGGACGCCGGTTTGTACGAGCAGTACTTC.

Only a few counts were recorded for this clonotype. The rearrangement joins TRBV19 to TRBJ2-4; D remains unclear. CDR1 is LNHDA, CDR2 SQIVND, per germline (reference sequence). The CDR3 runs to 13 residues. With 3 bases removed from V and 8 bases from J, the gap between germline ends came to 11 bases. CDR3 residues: CASSMVAGDIQYF. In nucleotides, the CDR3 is TGTGCCAGTAGTATGGTAGCAGGAGACATTCAGTACTTC.

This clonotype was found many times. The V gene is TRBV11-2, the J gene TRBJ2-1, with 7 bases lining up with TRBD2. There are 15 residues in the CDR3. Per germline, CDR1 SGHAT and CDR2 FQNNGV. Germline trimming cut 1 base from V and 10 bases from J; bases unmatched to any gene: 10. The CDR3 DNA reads TGTGCCAGCAGCTTAGTGGGCGGGAGAGGAGGGGAGCAGTTCTTC. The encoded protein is CASSLVGGRGGEQFF.

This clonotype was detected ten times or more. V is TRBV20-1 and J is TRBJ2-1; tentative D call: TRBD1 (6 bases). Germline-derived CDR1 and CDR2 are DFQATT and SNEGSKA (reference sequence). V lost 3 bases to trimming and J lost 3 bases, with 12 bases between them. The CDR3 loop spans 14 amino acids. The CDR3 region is CSASPGADYNEQFF. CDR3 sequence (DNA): TGCAGTGCTAGCCCAGGGGCGGACTACAATGAGCAGTTCTTC.

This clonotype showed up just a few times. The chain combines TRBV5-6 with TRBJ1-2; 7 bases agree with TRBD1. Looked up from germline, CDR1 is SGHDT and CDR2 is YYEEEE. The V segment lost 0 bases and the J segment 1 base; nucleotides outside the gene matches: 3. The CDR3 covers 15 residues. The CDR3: CASSLGGQVNYGYTF. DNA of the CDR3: TGTGCCAGCAGCTTGGGTGGACAGGTTAACTATGGCTACACCTTC.

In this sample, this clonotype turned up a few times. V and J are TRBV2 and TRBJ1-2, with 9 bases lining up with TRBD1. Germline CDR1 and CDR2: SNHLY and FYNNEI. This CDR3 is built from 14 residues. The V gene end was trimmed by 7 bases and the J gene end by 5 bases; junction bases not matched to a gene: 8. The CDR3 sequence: CASTRGQGLYGYTF. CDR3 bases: TGTGCCAGCACACGGGGACAGGGATTATATGGCTACACCTTC.

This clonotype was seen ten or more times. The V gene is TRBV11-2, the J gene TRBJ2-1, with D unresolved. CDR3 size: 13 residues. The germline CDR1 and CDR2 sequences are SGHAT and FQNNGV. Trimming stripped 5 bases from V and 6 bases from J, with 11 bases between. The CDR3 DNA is TGTGCCAGCAGCCTCCAATTCGGCAATGAGCAGTTCTTC. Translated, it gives CASSLQFGNEQFF. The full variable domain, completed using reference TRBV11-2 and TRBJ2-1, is EAGVAQSPRYKIIEKRQSVAFWCNPISGHATLYWYQQILGQGPKLLIQFQNNGVVDDSQLPKDRFSAERLKGVDSTLKIQPAKLEDSAVYLCASSLQFGNEQFFGPGTRLTVL.

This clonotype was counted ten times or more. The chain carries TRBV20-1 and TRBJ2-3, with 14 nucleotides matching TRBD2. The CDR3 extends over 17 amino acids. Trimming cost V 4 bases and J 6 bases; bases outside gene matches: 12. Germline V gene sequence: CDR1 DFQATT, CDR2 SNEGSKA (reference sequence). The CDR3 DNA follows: TGCAGTGCTAAGGGACTAGCGGGAGAGGGGGCCGGGGATACGCAGTATTTT. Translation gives CSAKGLAGEGAGDTQYF.

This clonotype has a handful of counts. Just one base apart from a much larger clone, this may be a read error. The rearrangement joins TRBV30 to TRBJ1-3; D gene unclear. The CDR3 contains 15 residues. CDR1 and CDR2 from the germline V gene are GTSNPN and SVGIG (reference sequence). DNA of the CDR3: TGTGCCTGGAGTGTAGGCGGGAGCTCTGGAAACATCATATATTTT. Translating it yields CAWSVGGSSGNIIYF.